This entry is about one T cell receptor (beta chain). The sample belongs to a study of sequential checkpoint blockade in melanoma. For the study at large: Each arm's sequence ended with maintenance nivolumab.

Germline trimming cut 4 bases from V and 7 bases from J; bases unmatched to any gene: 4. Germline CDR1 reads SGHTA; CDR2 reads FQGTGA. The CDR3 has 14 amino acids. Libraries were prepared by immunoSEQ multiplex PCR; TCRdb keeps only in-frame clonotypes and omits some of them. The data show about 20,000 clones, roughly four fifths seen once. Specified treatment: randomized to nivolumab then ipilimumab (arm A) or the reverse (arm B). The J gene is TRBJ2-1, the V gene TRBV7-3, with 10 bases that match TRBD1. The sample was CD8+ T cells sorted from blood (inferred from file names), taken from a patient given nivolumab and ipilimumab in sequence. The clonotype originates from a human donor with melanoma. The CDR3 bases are TGTGCCAGCAGCTCGACAGGGGGCGTGAATGAGCAGTTCTTC. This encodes CASSSTGGVNEQFF.